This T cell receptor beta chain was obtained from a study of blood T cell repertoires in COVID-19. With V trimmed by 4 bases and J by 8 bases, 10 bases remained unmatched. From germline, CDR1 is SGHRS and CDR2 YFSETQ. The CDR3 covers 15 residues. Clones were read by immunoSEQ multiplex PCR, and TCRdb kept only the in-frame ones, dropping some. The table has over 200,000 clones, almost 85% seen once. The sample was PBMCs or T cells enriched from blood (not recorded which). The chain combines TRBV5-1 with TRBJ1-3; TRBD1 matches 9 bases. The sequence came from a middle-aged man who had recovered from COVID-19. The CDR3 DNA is TGCGCCAGCAGCACCGGGACAGGGAATTTGGACACCATATATTTT. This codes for CASSTGTGNLDTIYF.